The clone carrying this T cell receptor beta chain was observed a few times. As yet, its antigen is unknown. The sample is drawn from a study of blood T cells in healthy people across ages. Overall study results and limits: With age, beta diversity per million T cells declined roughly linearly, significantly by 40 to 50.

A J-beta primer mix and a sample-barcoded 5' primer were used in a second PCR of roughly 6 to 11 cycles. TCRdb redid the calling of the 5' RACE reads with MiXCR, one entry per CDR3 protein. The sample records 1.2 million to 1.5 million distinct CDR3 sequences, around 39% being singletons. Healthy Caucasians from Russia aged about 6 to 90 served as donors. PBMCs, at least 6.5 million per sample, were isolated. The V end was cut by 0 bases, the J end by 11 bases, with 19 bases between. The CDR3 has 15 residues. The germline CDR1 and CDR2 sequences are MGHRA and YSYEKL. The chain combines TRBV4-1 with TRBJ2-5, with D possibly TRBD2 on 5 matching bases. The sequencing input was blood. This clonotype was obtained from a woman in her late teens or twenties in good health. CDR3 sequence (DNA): TGCGCCAGCAGCCAAGAACGGCTAGCCCAGGATGAGCAGTACTTC. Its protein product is CASSQERLAQDEQYF.